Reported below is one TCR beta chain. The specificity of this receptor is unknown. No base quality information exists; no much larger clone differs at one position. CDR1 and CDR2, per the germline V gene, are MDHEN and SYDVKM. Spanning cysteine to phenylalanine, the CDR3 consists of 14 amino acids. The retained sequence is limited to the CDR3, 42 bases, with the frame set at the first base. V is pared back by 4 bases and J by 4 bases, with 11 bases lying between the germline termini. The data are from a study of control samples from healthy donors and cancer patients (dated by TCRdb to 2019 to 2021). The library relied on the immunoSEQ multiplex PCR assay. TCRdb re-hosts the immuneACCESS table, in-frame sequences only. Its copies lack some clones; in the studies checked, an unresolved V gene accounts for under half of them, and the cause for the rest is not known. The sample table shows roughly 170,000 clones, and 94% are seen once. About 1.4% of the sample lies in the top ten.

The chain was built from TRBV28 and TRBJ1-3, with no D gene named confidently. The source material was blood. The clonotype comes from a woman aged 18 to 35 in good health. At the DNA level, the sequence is TGTGCCAGCAGTTGGGGTATGGGGGGAAACACCATATATTTT. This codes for CASSWGMGGNTIYF.